One and the same sample provided the 27 T cell receptor beta chains below, sequenced in a study of OX40 agonist ivuxolimab in advanced cancers. Library preparation was by the immunoSEQ multiplex PCR assay. Not all clones reach the TCRdb copy of this immuneACCESS table, which keeps in-frame sequences only. Checked studies attribute under half of the gap to unresolved V genes and leave the rest unexplained. This sample holds about 31,000 clones; about 81% were observed only once. The ten largest clones take up about a fifth of the sample. The sequenced sample was CD4+ or CD8+ T cells sorted from blood, obtained in a trial of the OX40 agonist ivuxolimab. All receptors come from an adult with an advanced solid tumor such as melanoma, head and neck, liver or kidney cancer.

This rearrangement joins TRBV13 to TRBJ1-4, with TRBD1 as a possible D gene (6 bases). CDR3 length equals 14 residues. Germline loops: CDR1 PRHDT, CDR2 FYEKMQ (reference sequence). The ends were cut back, 5 bases at V and 8 bases at J, with 15 bases in the middle. CDR3 sequence reads: CASSTRQAGEKLFF. DNA for the CDR3: TGTGCCAGCAGCACAAGACAGGCAGGGGAAAAACTGTTTTTT.

The chain combines TRBV6-6 with TRBJ2-1; D possibly corresponds to TRBD1 (5 bases). This CDR3 is 15 amino acids long. V dropped 6 bases and J dropped 1 base, with 13 bases sitting between them. Germline CDR1 is MNHNY and CDR2 is SVGAGI (reference sequence). The CDR3 coding sequence is TGTGCCAGCAGAAAATCAGGGTCTTCCTACAATGAGCAGTTCTTC. Amino acid sequence: CASRKSGSSYNEQFF.

The rearrangement uses TRBV6-5 and TRBJ1-5, with 10 bases identical to TRBD1. Germline loops: CDR1 MNHEY, CDR2 SVGAGI. J was trimmed by 6 bases and V by 6 bases; bases with no gene match: 8. This CDR3 contains 15 residues. The CDR3 sequence: CASRPGTGAGQPQHF. Here the CDR3 DNA reads TGTGCCAGCAGGCCCGGGACAGGGGCAGGTCAGCCCCAGCATTTT.

As to this clone: The sample contains more than one DNA sequence encoding this CDR3. V and J are TRBV4-1 and TRBJ2-5; possibly TRBD1 or TRBD2 for D (5 bases each). CDR1 and CDR2 (germline): MGHRA, YSYEKL. The CDR3 covers 14 residues. Trimming shortened V by 9 bases and J by 0 bases, and 14 bases separated the two germline ends. The CDR3 protein is CASSDPGYQETQYF. The CDR3 DNA is TGCGCCAGTAGCGACCCAGGGTACCAAGAGACCCAGTACTTC.

The chain recombines TRBV6-5 with TRBJ2-7; 7 positions agree with TRBD2. Per germline, CDR1 MNHEY and CDR2 SVGAGI. The V gene end was trimmed by 8 bases and the J gene end by 4 bases; junction bases not matched to a gene: 5. The CDR3 loop spans 12 amino acids. Here the CDR3 DNA reads TGTGCCAGCGGGGGAGGGCCTTACGAGCAGTACTTC. Protein: CASGGGPYEQYF.

The chain employs TRBV5-5 and TRBJ2-6; unclear D gene. V lost 0 bases and J lost 0, with 19 bases in between. This CDR3 has 20 residues. Germline V CDR1 and CDR2: SGHKS, YYEKEE (reference sequence). The CDR3 protein is CASSLGTPTRDYSGANVLTF. CDR3 DNA sequence: TGTGCCAGCAGCTTGGGTACCCCCACACGAGATTACTCTGGGGCCAACGTCCTGACTTTC.

The chain uses TRBV2 and TRBJ2-2; TRBD2 matches at 11 bases. Germline V gene data show CDR1 as SNHLY and CDR2 as FYNNEI. This CDR3 is built from 15 residues. Unmatched junction bases numbered 5, after V lost 4 bases and J lost 7 bases. For the CDR3, the DNA is TGTGCCAGCAGTGTTAGCGGGGGGGCGAGCGGGGAGCTGTTTTTT. It encodes CASSVSGGASGELFF.

This sequence joins TRBV5-5 and TRBJ1-5; 9 bases are shared with TRBD1. The CDR3 length is 19 residues. Germline V lookup: CDR1 SGHKS, CDR2 YYEKEE (reference sequence). The V segment lost 4 bases and the J segment 7 bases; nucleotides outside the gene matches: 21. Written as DNA, the CDR3 is TGTGCCAGCAGCACGGGTCTGGGGACAGGGCCCTTGGGATGGCAGCCCCAGCATTTT. It yields the protein CASSTGLGTGPLGWQPQHF.

The rearrangement links TRBV15 to TRBJ2-5, with D unclear. The end of the DNA aligns better with TRBJ2-7, so the J call may be wrong. Germline CDR1 reads LNHNV; CDR2 reads YYDKDF (reference sequence). This CDR3 region has 14 residues. In DNA, the CDR3 is TGTGCCACCAGCAGAGATTGGCCGGCCTACGAGCAGTACTTC. It translates to CATSRDWPAYEQYF.

The chain links TRBV9 to TRBJ2-7; a possible D gene is TRBD2 (5 bases). CDR1 is SGDLS, CDR2 YYNGEE, per germline. V lost 6 bases and J lost 0, with 19 bases in between. This CDR3 is 16 amino acids long. The CDR3 DNA reads as TGTGCCAGCATCACCGACCGGGATTGTCACTCCTACGAGCAGTACTTC. Amino acids: CASITDRDCHSYEQYF.

The V call is TRBV30, the J call TRBJ2-7; no definite D call. The CDR3 contains 14 residues. The ends were cut back, 0 bases at V and 2 bases at J, with 11 bases in the middle. Germline-derived CDR1 and CDR2 are GTSNPN and SVGIG (reference sequence). CDR3: CAWSVLGTTYEQYF. The CDR3 nucleotides read TGTGCCTGGAGTGTACTTGGCACCACCTACGAGCAGTACTTC.

The chain combines TRBV5-1 with TRBJ2-1; 13 positions match TRBD2. Germline V gene lookup returns CDR1 SGHRS and CDR2 YFSETQ. The trim removed 4 bases at V and 6 bases at J, leaving 10 bases unmatched. This CDR3 region has 17 residues. CDR3 sequence reads: CASSTTPGLAGSNEQFF. DNA of the CDR3: TGCGCCAGCAGCACCACTCCGGGACTAGCGGGGTCCAATGAGCAGTTCTTC.

The chain recombines TRBV6-1 with TRBJ1-5; a possible D gene is TRBD1 (6 bases). CDR1 and CDR2 (germline): MNHNS, SASEGT. The CDR3 is made up of 14 amino acids. Deletions cut 8 bases from V and 1 base from J, with 12 bases between. CDR3 amino acids: CASDMTGSNQPQHF. DNA of the CDR3: TGTGCCAGCGATATGACAGGCAGCAATCAGCCCCAGCATTTT.

This chain links TRBV7-9 with TRBJ1-6; D not resolved. The CDR3 sequence is 15 residues long. The V end lost 3 bases, the J end lost 0 bases, and 6 bases lay between the germline ends. CDR1 and CDR2 (germline): SEHNR, FQNEAQ (reference sequence). CDR3 nucleotides: TGTGCCAGCAGCTTTAGCCGCTCCTATAATTCACCCCTCCACTTT. Its protein product is CASSFSRSYNSPLHF. Complete variable domain (other parts from reference TRBV7-9 and TRBJ1-6): DTGVSQNPRHKITKRGQNVTFRCDPISEHNRLYWYRQTLGQGPEFLTYFQNEAQLEKSRLLSDRFSAERPKGSFSTLEIQRTEQGDSAMYLCASSFSRSYNSPLHFGNGTRLTVT.

As for this clone: Germline and junction disagree at one end, which may indicate a read error. The J gene is TRBJ2-7, the V gene TRBV27; D remains unclear. Germline V gives CDR1 MNHEY, CDR2 SMNVEV (reference sequence). The CDR3 runs 8 residues. The DNA of the CDR3 is TGTGCCAGCAGTTTATGCCCCTTC. Protein sequence: CASSLCPF.

This chain uses TRBV27 with TRBJ2-7; 8 nucleotides align to TRBD1. V was pared by 8 bases and J by 5 bases, with 8 bases of the junction left unmatched. Germline CDR1 is MNHEY and CDR2 is SMNVEV (reference sequence). CDR3 length: 13 amino acids. CDR3 loop: CASSRQGNNEQYF. CDR3 nucleotide sequence: TGTGCCAGCTCCAGACAGGGGAACAACGAGCAGTACTTC.

The gene calls are TRBV6-5 and TRBJ1-2; D gene ambiguous. CDR1 is MNHEY, CDR2 SVGAGI, per germline. The CDR3 extends over 15 amino acids. Trimming left V 7 bases short and J 4 bases short, with 19 bases between. The CDR3 protein is CASNWPAGASYGYTF. The CDR3, as DNA: TGTGCCAGCAATTGGCCGGCCGGAGCTAGCTATGGCTACACCTTC.

This clone appeared a single time. This chain links TRBV21-1 with TRBJ2-3. TRBV21-1 is an annotated pseudogene. CDR3 length: 17 residues. Written as DNA, the CDR3 is TGTGCCAGCACCCCACGGAAGGTGGCGACGTGTACAGATACGCAGTATTTT. The encoded protein is CASTPRKVATCTDTQYF.

The genes are TRBV9 and TRBJ2-1, with 11 bases fitting TRBD2. Germline V gives CDR1 SGDLS, CDR2 YYNGEE. This CDR3 contains 15 residues. The V and J ends lost 4 bases and 9 bases, in that order; junction bases with no gene match: 9. For the CDR3, the DNA is TGTGCCAGCAGCCGACTAGCGGGAAGTCTGACTGAGCAGTTCTTC. This gives the protein CASSRLAGSLTEQFF. Looking up the rest from reference TRBV9 and TRBJ2-1 gives the full variable domain: DSGVTQTPKHLITATGQRVTLRCSPRSGDLSVYWYQQSLDQGLQFLIQYYNGEERAKGNILERFSAQQFPDLHSELNLSSLELGDSALYFCASSRLAGSLTEQFFGPGTRLTVL.

The chain uses TRBV9 and TRBJ1-2; 8 nucleotides align to TRBD1. The CDR3 covers 15 residues. The germline CDR1 and CDR2 sequences are SGDLS and YYNGEE. Trimming cost V 4 bases and J 8 bases; bases outside gene matches: 13. This chain's CDR3 is CASSSESRRGQGYTF. DNA for the CDR3: TGTGCCAGCAGCTCGGAGTCGCGCAGGGGGCAGGGCTACACCTTC.

The gene calls are TRBV5-1 and TRBJ2-2; D remains unclear. The germline V gene has CDR1 SGHRS and CDR2 YFSETQ. CDR3 length equals 15 residues. The V gene lost 3 bases and the J gene lost 6 bases, with 15 bases spanning the gap. The CDR3 loop reads CASSSSLGFSGELFF. CDR3 nucleotides: TGCGCCAGCAGCTCCTCTTTAGGGTTTTCCGGGGAGCTGTTTTTT.

The chain carries TRBV21-1 and TRBJ2-2; the D call of TRBD1 is as the table states it, not checked on the DNA. TRBV21-1 is a pseudogene locus. The length of the CDR3 is 16 residues. The CDR3 region is CASSKNYRGQTGELFF. The DNA of the CDR3 is TGTGCCAGCAGCAAAAACTACAGGGGACAAACCGGGGAGCTGTTTTTT.

The J gene is TRBJ2-7, the V gene TRBV5-1, with D perhaps TRBD1 (5 bases). Deletions cut 0 bases from V and 8 bases from J, with 12 bases between. Germline V gene data show CDR1 as SGHRS and CDR2 as YFSETQ. The CDR3 extends over 13 amino acids. DNA of the CDR3: TGCGCCAGCAGCTTGGAACCGGACACCCAGCAGTACTTC. It codes for CASSLEPDTQQYF.

The sample holds a few counts of this clone. The rearrangement joins TRBV7-3 to TRBJ1-6; D unresolved. The germline gives CDR1 SGHTA, CDR2 FQGTGA. Trimming cost V 2 bases and J 9 bases, with 8 bases left between them. The CDR3 extends over 13 amino acids. The CDR3 here is CASSLAKGSPLHF. DNA of the CDR3: TGTGCCAGCAGCTTAGCGAAGGGTTCACCCCTCCACTTT. Full variable domain (outside the CDR3, taken from reference TRBV7-3 and TRBJ1-6): GAGVSQTPSNKVTEKGKYVELRCDPISGHTALYWYRQSLGQGPEFLIYFQGTGAADDSGLPNDRFFAVRPEGSVSTLKIQRTERGDSAVYLCASSLAKGSPLHFGNGTRLTVT.

This chain links TRBV5-1 with TRBJ2-1, with 7 bases that match TRBD1. The CDR3 contains 13 residues. J was trimmed by 7 bases and V by 4 bases; bases with no gene match: 5. Germline values: CDR1 SGHRS, CDR2 YFSETQ. The CDR3 loop is CASSPRGLNEQFF. The CDR3 DNA follows: TGCGCCAGCAGCCCGAGGGGGCTGAATGAGCAGTTCTTC.

The chain links TRBV4-2 to TRBJ1-2; 7 bases are shared with TRBD1. Germline V gives CDR1 LGHNA, CDR2 YNFKEQ. V dropped 0 bases and J dropped 5; count of bases not matched to a gene: 6. The CDR3 consists of 15 residues. CDR3 in amino acids: CASSQDRDSLYGYTF. The CDR3 nucleotides are TGTGCCAGCAGCCAAGATCGGGACAGCTTATATGGCTACACCTTC.

The rearrangement links TRBV19 to TRBJ2-5; 15 positions agree with TRBD2. The CDR3 has 18 residues. Germline values: CDR1 LNHDA, CDR2 SQIVND (reference sequence). The V segment lost 5 bases and the J segment 1 base; nucleotides outside the gene matches: 8. This chain's CDR3 is CASSSGTSGRTPQETQYF. In DNA form, the CDR3 reads TGTGCCAGTAGTTCCGGGACTAGCGGGAGGACCCCCCAAGAGACCCAGTACTTC. The whole variable domain, remainder taken from reference TRBV19 and TRBJ2-5, is DGGITQSPKYLFRKEGQNVTLSCEQNLNHDAMYWYRQDPGQGLRLIYYSQIVNDFQKGDIAEGYSVSREKKESFPLTVTSAQKNPTAFYLCASSSGTSGRTPQETQYFGPGTRLLVL.